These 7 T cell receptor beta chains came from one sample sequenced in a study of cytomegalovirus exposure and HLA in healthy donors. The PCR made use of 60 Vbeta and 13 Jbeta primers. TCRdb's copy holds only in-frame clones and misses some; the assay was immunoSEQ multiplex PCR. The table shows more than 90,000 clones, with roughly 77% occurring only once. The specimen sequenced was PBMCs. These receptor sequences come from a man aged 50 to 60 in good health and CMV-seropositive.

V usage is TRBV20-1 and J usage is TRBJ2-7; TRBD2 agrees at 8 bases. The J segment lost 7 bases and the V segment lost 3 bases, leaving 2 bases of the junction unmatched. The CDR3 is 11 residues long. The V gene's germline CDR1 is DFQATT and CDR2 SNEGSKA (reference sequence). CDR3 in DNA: TGCAGTGCTAGTCGGGAGGGTGAGCAGTACTTC. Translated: CSASREGEQYF.

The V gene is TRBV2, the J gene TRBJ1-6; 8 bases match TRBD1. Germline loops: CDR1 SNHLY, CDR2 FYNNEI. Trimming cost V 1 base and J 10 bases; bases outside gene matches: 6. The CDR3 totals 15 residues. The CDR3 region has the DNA TGTGCCAGCAGTGAAGGTCAGACAGGGGCCTCACCCCTCCACTTT. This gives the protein CASSEGQTGASPLHF. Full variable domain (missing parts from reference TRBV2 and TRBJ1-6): EPEVTQTPSHQVTQMGQEVILRCVPISNHLYFYWYRQILGQKVEFLVSFYNNEISEKSEIFDDQFSVERPDGSNFTLKIRSTKLEDSAMYFCASSEGQTGASPLHFGNGTRLTVT.

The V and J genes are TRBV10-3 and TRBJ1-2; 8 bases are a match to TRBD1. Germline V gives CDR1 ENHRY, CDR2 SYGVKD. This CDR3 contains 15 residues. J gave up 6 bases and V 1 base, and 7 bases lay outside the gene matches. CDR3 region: CAISEWVAGGNGYTF. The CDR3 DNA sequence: TGTGCCATCAGTGAGTGGGTTGCAGGGGGCAATGGCTACACCTTC.

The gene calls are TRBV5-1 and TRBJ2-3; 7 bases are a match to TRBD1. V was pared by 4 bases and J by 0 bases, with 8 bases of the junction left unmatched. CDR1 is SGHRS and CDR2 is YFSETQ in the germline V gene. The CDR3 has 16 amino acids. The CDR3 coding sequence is TGCGCCAGCAGCGGGGGACAGAGGATTAGCACAGATACGCAGTATTTT. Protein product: CASSGGQRISTDTQYF.

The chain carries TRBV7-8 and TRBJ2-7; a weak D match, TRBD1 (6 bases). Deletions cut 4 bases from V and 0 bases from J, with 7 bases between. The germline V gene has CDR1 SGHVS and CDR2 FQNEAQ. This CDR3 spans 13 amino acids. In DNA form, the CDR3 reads TGTGCCAGCAGCTCGACAGGCTCCTACGAGCAGTACTTC. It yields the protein CASSSTGSYEQYF.

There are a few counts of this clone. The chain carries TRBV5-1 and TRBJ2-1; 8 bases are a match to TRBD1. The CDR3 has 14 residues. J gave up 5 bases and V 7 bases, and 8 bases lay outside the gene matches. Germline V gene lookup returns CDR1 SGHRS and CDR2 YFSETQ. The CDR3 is CASAQGQVDNEQFF. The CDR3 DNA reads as TGCGCCAGCGCTCAGGGACAGGTAGACAATGAGCAGTTCTTC.

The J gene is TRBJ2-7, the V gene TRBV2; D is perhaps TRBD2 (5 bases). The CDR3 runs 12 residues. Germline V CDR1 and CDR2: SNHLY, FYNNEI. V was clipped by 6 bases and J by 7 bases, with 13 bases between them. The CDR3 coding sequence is TGTGCCAGCAGGGACTCCCTCATTGAGCAGTACTTC. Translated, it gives CASRDSLIEQYF.